This TCR beta chain was observed in a study of tumor-infiltrating lymphocytes in glioblastoma multiforme. This clonotype occurred a few times. TCRB libraries came from RNA via three nested multiplex PCR rounds. TCRdb passed the multiplex PCR reads through MiXCR, listing each CDR3 protein once. The data hold thousands of distinct CDR3 sequences, with about 70% observed a single time. The sequence was collected from a male donor with glioblastoma. Specimen: brain tumor tissue.

The CDR3: CASSLVGSYSGNTIYF. In DNA, the CDR3 is TGTGCCAGCAGCTTAGTAGGCTCCTACTCTGGAAACACCATATATTTT. V and J are TRBV11-2 and TRBJ1-3; no reliable D call. This CDR3 contains 16 residues. Trimming took 1 base from V and 0 from J, leaving 10 bases between them. Germline loops: CDR1 SGHAT, CDR2 FQNNGV.